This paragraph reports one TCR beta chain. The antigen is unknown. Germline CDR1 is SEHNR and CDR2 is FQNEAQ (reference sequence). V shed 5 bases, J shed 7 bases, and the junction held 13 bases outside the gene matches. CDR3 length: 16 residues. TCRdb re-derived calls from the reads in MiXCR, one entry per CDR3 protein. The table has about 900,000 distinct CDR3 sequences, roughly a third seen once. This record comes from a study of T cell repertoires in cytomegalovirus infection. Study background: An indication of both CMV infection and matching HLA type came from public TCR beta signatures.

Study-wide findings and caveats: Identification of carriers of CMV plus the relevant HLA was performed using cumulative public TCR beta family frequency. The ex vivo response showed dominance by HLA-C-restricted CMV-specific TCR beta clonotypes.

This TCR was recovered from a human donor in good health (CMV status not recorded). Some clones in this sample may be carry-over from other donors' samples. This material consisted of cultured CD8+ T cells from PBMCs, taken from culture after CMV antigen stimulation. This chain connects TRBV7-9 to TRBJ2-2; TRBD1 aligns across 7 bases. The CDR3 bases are TGTGCCAGCAGCCTTACCCAACCCTGGGACAGCGGGGAGCTGTTTTTT. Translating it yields CASSLTQPWDSGELFF.